This T cell receptor (beta chain) was documented in a study of T-cell reconstitution after alpha-beta-depleted transplantation in children. Researchers prepared the TCRbeta library using unique molecular identifiers, the study reports. TCRdb re-analysed the PCR reads in MiXCR, keeping a single row per CDR3 protein. The sample includes over 300,000 distinct CDR3 sequences, about 9.3% of them seen just once. V trimming: 6 bases; J trimming: 1 base; junction bases outside the gene matches: 20. CDR3 length: 20 amino acids. CDR1 and CDR2 from the germline V gene are MNHEY and SVGEGT. This clonotype was recorded many times.

The sample was PBMCs from the stem cell graft donor, taken from the stem cell graft. The rearrangement uses TRBV6-2 or TRBV6-3 and TRBJ2-2; 7 nucleotides agree with TRBD2. This TCR derives from a human donor who donated a stem cell graft to a child with acute lymphoblastic leukemia. The CDR3 reads CASRLGRRGSWSGNTGELFF. The CDR3 DNA is TGTGCCAGCAGGCTAGGCCGGCGCGGGAGTTGGTCCGGGAACACCGGGGAGCTGTTTTTT.